This T cell receptor (beta chain) was profiled in a study of blood T cell repertoires in COVID-19. The overall study: In each case, the material was cDNA or gDNA derived from T cells, B-cell-depleted T cells, or PBMCs.

CDR3 length equals 16 residues. Original methodology: Amplification of reference gene primers provided the estimated nucleated cell counts. Assay: immunoSEQ multiplex PCR; the TCRdb copy retains only in-frame clones and omits some. V and J calls and clone size follow that table, whereas D and trimming were derived from the DNA. The sample comprises 140,000 to 150,000 clones, around four fifths of which are singletons, and 30% to 45% rests with the top ten. This clonotype was obtained from a human donor in a cohort sampled during active COVID-19. This chain links TRBV21-1 with TRBJ1-1; the DNA was not compared with TRBD1, the D call given in the table. TRBV21-1 is a documented pseudogene. Sequencing was carried out using peripheral blood. CDR3 protein: CASSKGGQGSFVEAFF. CDR3 sequence (DNA): TGTGCCAGCAGCAAAGGGGGACAGGGTTCCTTCGTTGAAGCTTTCTTT.